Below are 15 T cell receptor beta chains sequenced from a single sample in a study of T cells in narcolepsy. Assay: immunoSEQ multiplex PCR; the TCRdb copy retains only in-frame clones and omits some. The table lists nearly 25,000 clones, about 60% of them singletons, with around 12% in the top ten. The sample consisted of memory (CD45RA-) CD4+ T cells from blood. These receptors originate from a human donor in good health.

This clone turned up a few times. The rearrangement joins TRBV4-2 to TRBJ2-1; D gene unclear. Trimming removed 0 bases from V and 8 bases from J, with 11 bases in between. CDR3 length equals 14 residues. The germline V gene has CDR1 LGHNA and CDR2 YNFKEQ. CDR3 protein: CASSQERTSDEQFF. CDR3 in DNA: TGTGCCAGCAGCCAAGAACGGACGTCGGATGAGCAGTTCTTC.

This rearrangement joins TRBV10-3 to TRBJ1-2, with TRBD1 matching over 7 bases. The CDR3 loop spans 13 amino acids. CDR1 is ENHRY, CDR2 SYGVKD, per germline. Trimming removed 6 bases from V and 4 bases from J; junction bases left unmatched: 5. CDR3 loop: CAIRQGESYGYTF. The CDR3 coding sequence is TGTGCCATCAGGCAGGGGGAAAGCTATGGCTACACCTTC.

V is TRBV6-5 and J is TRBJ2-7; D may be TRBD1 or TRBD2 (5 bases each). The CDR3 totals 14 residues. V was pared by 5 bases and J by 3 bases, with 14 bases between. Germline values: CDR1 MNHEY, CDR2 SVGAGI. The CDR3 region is CASSEGPDGYEQYF. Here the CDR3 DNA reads TGTGCCAGCAGTGAGGGGCCGGACGGCTACGAGCAGTACTTC.

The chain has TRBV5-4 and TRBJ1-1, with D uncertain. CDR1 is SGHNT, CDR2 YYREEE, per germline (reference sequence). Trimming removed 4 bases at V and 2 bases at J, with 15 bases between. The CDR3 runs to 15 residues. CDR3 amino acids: CASSAPGRENTEAFF. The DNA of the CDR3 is TGTGCCAGCAGCGCACCCGGACGGGAAAACACTGAAGCTTTCTTT. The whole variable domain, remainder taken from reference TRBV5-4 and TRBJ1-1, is ETGVTQSPTHLIKTRGQQVTLRCSSQSGHNTVSWYQQALGQGPQFIFQYYREEENGRGNFPPRFSGLQFPNYSSELNVNALELDDSALYLCASSAPGRENTEAFFGQGTRLTVV.

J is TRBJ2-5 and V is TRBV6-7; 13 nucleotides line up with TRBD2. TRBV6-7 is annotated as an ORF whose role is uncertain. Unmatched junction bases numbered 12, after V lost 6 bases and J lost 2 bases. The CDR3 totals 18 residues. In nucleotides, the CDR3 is TGTGCCAGCAGCGACGCGACTAGCGGGGGGCTCCCTCAAGAGACCCAGTACTTC. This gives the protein CASSDATSGGLPQETQYF.

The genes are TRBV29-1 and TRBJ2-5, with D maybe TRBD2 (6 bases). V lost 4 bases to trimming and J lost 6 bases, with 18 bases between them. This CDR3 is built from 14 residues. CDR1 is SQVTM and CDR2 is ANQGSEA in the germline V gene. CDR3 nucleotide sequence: TGCAGCGTTGGGGACTTCGCGAATTCCCAGACCCAGTACTTC. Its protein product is CSVGDFANSQTQYF.

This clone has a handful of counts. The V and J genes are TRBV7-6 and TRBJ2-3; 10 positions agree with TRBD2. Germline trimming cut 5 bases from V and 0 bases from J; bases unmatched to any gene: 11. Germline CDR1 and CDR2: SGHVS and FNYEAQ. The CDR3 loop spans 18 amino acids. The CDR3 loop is CASSPSRVSGGSTDTQYF. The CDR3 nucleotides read TGTGCCAGCAGCCCCTCGAGGGTTAGCGGGGGGAGCACAGATACGCAGTATTTT.

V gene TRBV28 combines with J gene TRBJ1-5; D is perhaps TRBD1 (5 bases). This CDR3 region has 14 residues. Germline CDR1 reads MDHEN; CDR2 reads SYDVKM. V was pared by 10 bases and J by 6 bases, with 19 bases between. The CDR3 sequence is CATTSGARGQPQHF. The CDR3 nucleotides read TGTGCCACCACCTCCGGGGCTAGGGGTCAGCCCCAGCATTTT.

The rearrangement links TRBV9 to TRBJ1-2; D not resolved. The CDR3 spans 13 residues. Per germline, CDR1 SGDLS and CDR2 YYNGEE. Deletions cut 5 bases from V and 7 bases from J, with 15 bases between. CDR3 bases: TGTGCCAGCAGTCCGCCACGGCCAGCTGGCTACACCTTC. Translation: CASSPPRPAGYTF.

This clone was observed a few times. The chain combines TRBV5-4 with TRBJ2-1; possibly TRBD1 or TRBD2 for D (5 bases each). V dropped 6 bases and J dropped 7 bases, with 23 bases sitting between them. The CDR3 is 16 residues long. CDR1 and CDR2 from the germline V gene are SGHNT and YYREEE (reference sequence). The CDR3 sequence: CASTPGWGVEGNEQFF. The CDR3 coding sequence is TGTGCCAGCACCCCGGGATGGGGCGTAGAGGGTAATGAGCAGTTCTTC. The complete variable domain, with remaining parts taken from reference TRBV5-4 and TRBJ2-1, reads ETGVTQSPTHLIKTRGQQVTLRCSSQSGHNTVSWYQQALGQGPQFIFQYYREEENGRGNFPPRFSGLQFPNYSSELNVNALELDDSALYLCASTPGWGVEGNEQFFGPGTRLTVL.

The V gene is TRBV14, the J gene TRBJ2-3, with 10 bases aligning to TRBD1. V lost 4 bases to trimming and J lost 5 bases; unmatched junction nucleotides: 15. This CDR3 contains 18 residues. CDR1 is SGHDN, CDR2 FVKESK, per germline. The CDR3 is CASSLGGTGVLGRDTQYF. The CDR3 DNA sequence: TGTGCCAGCAGCCTGGGAGGGACAGGGGTCCTCGGGAGAGATACGCAGTATTTT.

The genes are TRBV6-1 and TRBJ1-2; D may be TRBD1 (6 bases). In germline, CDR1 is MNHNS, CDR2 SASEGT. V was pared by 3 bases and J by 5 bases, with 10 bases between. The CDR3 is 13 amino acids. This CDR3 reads CASSDGTQYGYTF. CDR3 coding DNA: TGTGCCAGCAGTGATGGGACACAGTATGGCTACACCTTC.

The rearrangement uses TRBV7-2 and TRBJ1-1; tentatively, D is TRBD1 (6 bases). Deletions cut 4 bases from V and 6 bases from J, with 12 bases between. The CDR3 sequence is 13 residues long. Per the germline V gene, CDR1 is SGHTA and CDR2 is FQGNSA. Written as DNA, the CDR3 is TGTGCCAGCAGCTCAACATACAGGGCTGAAGCTTTCTTT. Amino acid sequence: CASSSTYRAEAFF.

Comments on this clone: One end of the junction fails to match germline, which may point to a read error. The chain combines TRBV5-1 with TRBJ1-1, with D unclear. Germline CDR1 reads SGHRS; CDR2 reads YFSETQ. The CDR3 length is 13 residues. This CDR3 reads CTSSWESNTEAFF. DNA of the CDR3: TGCACCAGCAGCTGGGAGAGTAACACTGAAGCTTTCTTT. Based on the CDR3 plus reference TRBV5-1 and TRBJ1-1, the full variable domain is KAGVTQTPRYLIKTRGQQVTLSCSPISGHRSVSWYQQTPGQGLQFLFEYFSETQRNKGNFPGRFSGRQFSNSRSEMNVSTLELGDSALYLCTSSWESNTEAFFGQGTRLTVV.

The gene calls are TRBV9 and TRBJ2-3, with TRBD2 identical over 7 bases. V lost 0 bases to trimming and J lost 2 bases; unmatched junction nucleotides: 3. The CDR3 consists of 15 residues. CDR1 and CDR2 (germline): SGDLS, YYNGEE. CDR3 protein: CASSVGLASTDTQYF. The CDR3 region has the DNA TGTGCCAGCAGCGTAGGACTAGCCTCCACAGATACGCAGTATTTT. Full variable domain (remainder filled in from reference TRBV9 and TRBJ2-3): DSGVTQTPKHLITATGQRVTLRCSPRSGDLSVYWYQQSLDQGLQFLIQYYNGEERAKGNILERFSAQQFPDLHSELNLSSLELGDSALYFCASSVGLASTDTQYFGPGTRLTVL.